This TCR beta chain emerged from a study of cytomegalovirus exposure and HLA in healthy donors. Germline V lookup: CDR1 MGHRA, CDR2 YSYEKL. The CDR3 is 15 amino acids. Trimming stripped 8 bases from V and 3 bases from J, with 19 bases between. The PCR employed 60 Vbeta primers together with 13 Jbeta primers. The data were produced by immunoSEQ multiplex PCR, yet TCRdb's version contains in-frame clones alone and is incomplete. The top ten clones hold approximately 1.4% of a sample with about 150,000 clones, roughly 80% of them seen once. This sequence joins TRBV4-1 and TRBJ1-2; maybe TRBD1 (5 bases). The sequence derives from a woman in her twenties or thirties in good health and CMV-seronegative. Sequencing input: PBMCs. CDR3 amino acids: CASASGGGEYYGYTF. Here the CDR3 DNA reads TGCGCCAGCGCCTCGGGCGGAGGGGAATACTATGGCTACACCTTC.